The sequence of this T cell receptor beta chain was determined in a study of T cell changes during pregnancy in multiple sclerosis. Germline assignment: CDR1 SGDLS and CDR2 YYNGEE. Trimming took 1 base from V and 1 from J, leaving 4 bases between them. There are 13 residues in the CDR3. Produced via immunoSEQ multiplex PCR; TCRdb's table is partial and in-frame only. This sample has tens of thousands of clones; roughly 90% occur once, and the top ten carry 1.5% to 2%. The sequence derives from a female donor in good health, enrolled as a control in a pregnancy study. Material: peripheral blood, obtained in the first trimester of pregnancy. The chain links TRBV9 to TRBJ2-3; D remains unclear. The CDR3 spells CASSVYGTDTQYF. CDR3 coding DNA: TGTGCCAGCAGCGTATATGGCACAGATACGCAGTATTTT.